These 17 T cell receptor beta chains were sequenced from one sample in a study of response to subunit inactivated influenza vaccine (dated by TCRdb to between 2018 and 2020). The library was built by means of RT-PCR. TCRdb names Illumina HiSeq 2500 as the instrument used. TCRdb cleaned the public reads at Q25 with fastp, built clones with MiXCR and kept in-frame beta chains. Each CDR3 protein appears once, grouped with its most common genes and DNA. The sample table holds around 570,000 distinct CDR3 sequences, of which approximately 11% were seen once. 9.5% to 11% of the sample is held by the ten biggest clonotypes. The sample was also linked to a second study, of T cells expressing NK-cell markers. Drawing on the second study: TCR beta cDNA libraries were prepared using 5'RACE template switching, which introduced a universal primer site and unique molecular identifiers.

The input for sequencing was PBMCs from blood, taken on the day of vaccination. These receptor sequences come from a middle-aged man who received an inactivated influenza vaccine. Donor details come from another sample of the same person, matched by shared clones.

J is TRBJ2-3 and V is TRBV27, with a possible D match to TRBD2 (6 bases). CDR3 length: 15 residues. Trimming removed 2 bases from V and 1 base from J, with 10 bases in between. Germline V gene lookup returns CDR1 MNHEY and CDR2 SMNVEV (reference sequence). CDR3 protein: CASSLPGVGTDTQYF. In nucleotides, the CDR3 is TGTGCCAGCAGTTTACCGGGAGTAGGCACAGATACGCAGTATTTT.

Comments on this clonotype: Germline is not matched at one junction end, which may reflect a read error. The chain has TRBV3-1 and TRBJ1-5, with D uncertain. The germline V gene has CDR1 LGHDT and CDR2 YNNKEL (reference sequence). This CDR3 spans 13 amino acids. CDR3 amino acids: CASSQDSYQPQHF. Written as DNA, the CDR3 is TGTGCCAGCAGCCAAGATAGCTATCAGCCCCAGCATTTT.

This clonotype was seen a few times. The rearrangement links TRBV20-1 to TRBJ2-3, with TRBD2 identical over 7 bases. Losses at the gene ends were 4 bases for V and 0 bases for J; bases not matched to a gene: 4. CDR3 length: 14 amino acids. Germline CDR1 is DFQATT and CDR2 is SNEGSKA (reference sequence). The CDR3 protein is CSAKARESTDTQYF. As DNA, the CDR3 is TGCAGTGCTAAGGCGCGGGAGAGCACAGATACGCAGTATTTT.

Only a few counts were recorded for this clonotype. The chain is built from TRBV12-3 or TRBV12-4 and TRBJ2-1, with D possibly matching TRBD1 (8 bases). This CDR3 has 13 amino acids. V lost 5 bases and J 10 bases, leaving 15 bases between the germline ends. The CDR3 nucleotides read TGTGCCAGCAGTCCCGAACAGGGGGGGGAGCAGTTCTTC. Its protein is CASSPEQGGEQFF.

This clonotype was recorded at least ten times. The genes are TRBV5-1 and TRBJ2-3; D call uncertain. Looked up from germline, CDR1 is SGHRS and CDR2 is YFSETQ. V was cut by 1 base and J by 3 bases, with 15 bases left in between. The CDR3 has 16 residues. Here the CDR3 DNA reads TGCGCCAGCAGCTTGTATCTCCTCGGCGGTACAGATACGCAGTATTTT. This translates into CASSLYLLGGTDTQYF.

V gene TRBV5-1 combines with J gene TRBJ1-1, with a tentative D call TRBD1 (6 bases). CDR1 and CDR2 (germline): SGHRS, YFSETQ. The CDR3 loop spans 15 amino acids. Trimming removed 5 bases at V and 1 base at J, with 15 bases between. The CDR3 nucleotides are TGCGCCAGCAGTGATAGGGGACAATCGAACACTGAAGCTTTCTTT. As protein: CASSDRGQSNTEAFF.

In this sample, this clonotype turned up a few times. CDR3 bases: TGCAGTGCGCGGGACAGCCTTGGGTACGAGCAGTACTTC. It encodes CSARDSLGYEQYF. V is TRBV20-1 and J is TRBJ2-7, with D possibly TRBD1 on 7 matching bases. The CDR3 length is 13 residues. The germline V and J ends were trimmed by 6 bases and 4 bases, with 16 bases remaining between them. In germline, CDR1 is DFQATT, CDR2 SNEGSKA (reference sequence).

The J gene is TRBJ2-1, the V gene TRBV12-3 or TRBV12-4; weak D call: TRBD2 (5 bases). CDR3 size: 17 residues. V lost 2 bases and J lost 6, with 20 bases in between. The CDR3: CASSLSVLADGGNEQFF. The DNA of the CDR3 is TGTGCCAGCAGTTTAAGCGTTTTGGCAGACGGAGGCAATGAGCAGTTCTTC.

This clonotype was detected only a few times. This sequence joins TRBV18 and TRBJ1-1; a weak D match, TRBD1 (5 bases). V dropped 5 bases and J dropped 0 bases, with 16 bases sitting between them. Germline-derived CDR1 and CDR2 are KGHSH and LQKENI. CDR3 length equals 16 residues. The CDR3 DNA sequence: TGTGCCAGCTCAATCAGACAGCTTGATATGAACACTGAAGCTTTCTTT. Its translation: CASSIRQLDMNTEAFF.

The V and J genes are TRBV7-9 and TRBJ2-1; no firm D call. The germline V gene has CDR1 SEHNR and CDR2 FQNEAQ (reference sequence). The CDR3 length is 16 residues. V was cut by 4 bases and J by 0 bases, with 13 bases left in between. This CDR3 is CASSSLGIGSYNEQFF. The CDR3 DNA is TGTGCCAGCAGCTCGCTAGGAATAGGCTCCTACAATGAGCAGTTCTTC.

This clonotype has just a few counts. The rearrangement links TRBV18 to TRBJ2-7; 8 bases line up with TRBD1. The V gene's germline CDR1 is KGHSH and CDR2 LQKENI. The CDR3 is made up of 15 amino acids. With 6 bases clipped from V and 0 bases from J, the junction kept 7 bases outside the gene matches. The CDR3: CASSRGQGISYEQYF. In nucleotides, the CDR3 is TGTGCCAGCTCCCGTGGACAGGGCATCTCCTACGAGCAGTACTTC.

This clonotype was recorded at least ten times. The chain recombines TRBV28 with TRBJ2-7, with D perhaps matching TRBD1 (6 bases). Germline V lookup: CDR1 MDHEN, CDR2 SYDVKM. V was cut by 2 bases and J by 7 bases, with 21 bases left in between. The CDR3 is 16 amino acids. The CDR3 is CASSLLALNSRGEQYF. CDR3 nucleotides: TGTGCCAGCAGTTTACTTGCCCTCAACTCAAGGGGGGAGCAGTACTTC.

This clonotype turned up a few times. The chain links TRBV6-5 to TRBJ2-7, with 7 bases matching TRBD2. CDR1 is MNHEY, CDR2 SVGAGI, per germline. V dropped 2 bases and J dropped 6; count of bases not matched to a gene: 10. This CDR3 comprises 15 residues. The CDR3 region has the DNA TGTGCCAGCAGTTACATCGGACTAGACCTGGGCGAGCAGTACTTC. Protein sequence: CASSYIGLDLGEQYF.

This chain's CDR3 is CSAPQGAWGYTF. CDR3 nucleotide sequence: TGCAGTGCCCCACAGGGGGCTTGGGGCTACACCTTC. The chain recombines TRBV20-1 with TRBJ1-2; the match to TRBD1 covers 9 bases. The V segment lost 6 bases and the J segment 8 bases; nucleotides outside the gene matches: 7. In germline, CDR1 is DFQATT, CDR2 SNEGSKA (reference sequence). The CDR3 is made up of 12 amino acids.

This clonotype was seen ten or more times. The chain is built from TRBV14 and TRBJ1-4; tentative D call: TRBD1 (5 bases). The V gene's germline CDR1 is SGHDN and CDR2 FVKESK. This CDR3 has 15 residues. Trimming took off 5 bases at V and 7 bases at J, with 17 bases between the two ends. The CDR3, as DNA: TGTGCCAGCAGCAGCCGGGACGGCCTTTCTGAAAAACTGTTTTTT. Residues: CASSSRDGLSEKLFF.

This clonotype was seen only a few times. This chain uses TRBV18 with TRBJ1-5; 8 nucleotides align to TRBD1. The CDR3 has 15 amino acids. Unmatched junction bases numbered 4, after V lost 0 bases and J lost 6 bases. CDR1 and CDR2 (germline): KGHSH, LQKENI. Written as DNA, the CDR3 is TGTGCCAGCTCACCACCTGGACAGGGCCGTCAGCCCCAGCATTTT. Amino acids: CASSPPGQGRQPQHF.

The V gene is TRBV20-1, the J gene TRBJ2-5; no reliable D call. V lost 5 bases and J 5 bases, leaving 12 bases between the germline ends. The germline V gene has CDR1 DFQATT and CDR2 SNEGSKA (reference sequence). CDR3 length equals 12 residues. DNA of the CDR3: TGCAGTGCTCATTCCGGTGTGGAGACCCAGTACTTC. Its translation is CSAHSGVETQYF.